The clone carrying this T cell receptor (beta chain) was detected many times. Its target is not known. Absent ophthalmopathy progression within 18 months defined stable Graves' hyperthyroidism. Uncontrolled infection, other autoimmune disease, pregnancy or lactation led to exclusion. It was 10 ml of fresh peripheral blood that supplied the PBMCs. Using RNA transcripts as the source, TCR beta CDR3 regions were amplified. The TCR CDR3 was amplified in a first-round RT-PCR using the HTBI primer set. MiXCR, applied by TCRdb to the multiplex PCR reads, yields one record per CDR3 protein. The table records some 700,000 distinct CDR3 sequences, around a sixth of them present only once. The data stem from a study of T cells in Graves' hyperthyroidism and ophthalmopathy. Study-wide results and caveats: Using 13 V-J features, a model discriminated ophthalmopathy from stable hyperthyroidism.

The CDR3 runs 15 residues. Trimming took 0 bases from V and 5 from J, leaving 14 bases between them. CDR1 is GTSNPN and CDR2 is SVGIG in the germline V gene (reference sequence). V usage is TRBV30 and J usage is TRBJ2-1; maybe TRBD2 (6 bases). The receptor comes from a man aged 50 to 60 with Graves' hyperthyroidism. The source material was blood. In DNA form, the CDR3 reads TGTGCCTGGAGTGTTTCAGCGGGCCTCAACAATGAGCAGTTCTTC. This encodes CAWSVSAGLNNEQFF. Combining the CDR3 with reference TRBV30 and TRBJ2-1 gives the whole variable domain SQTIHQWPATLVQPVGSPLSLECTVEGTSNPNLYWYRQAAGRGLQLLFYSVGIGQISSEVPQNLSASRPQDRQFILSSKKLLLSDSGFYLCAWSVSAGLNNEQFFGPGTRLTVL.